One sample yielded the 30 T cell receptor beta chains listed below, sequenced in a study of human T cells and chemical hapten exposure. Time point noted: patch test 1, 2 weeks after DPC sensitization. Treatment reported: therapeutic diphenylcyclopropenone sensitization with weekly scalp DPC. TCRdb re-analysed the RACE reads in MiXCR, keeping a single row per CDR3 protein. Among around 380,000 distinct CDR3 sequences listed, around 5% were seen once. The source was whole blood, collected in connection with sensitization to the hapten diphenylcyclopropenone (DPC). All receptors derive from a woman aged 50 to 65 with alopecia areata. Some clones in this sample may be carry-over from other donors' samples.

The rearrangement joins TRBV13 to TRBJ2-7; D is perhaps TRBD1 or TRBD2 (7 bases each). The V gene lost 5 bases and the J gene lost 0 bases, with 17 bases spanning the gap. The germline CDR1 and CDR2 sequences are PRHDT and FYEKMQ (reference sequence). The CDR3 totals 16 residues. The CDR3 sequence is CASSHPQGGSSYEQYF. CDR3 nucleotides: TGTGCCAGCAGCCACCCCCAGGGGGGGAGCTCCTACGAGCAGTACTTC.

The V gene is TRBV6-2 or TRBV6-3, the J gene TRBJ2-2; 12 nucleotides align to TRBD2. This CDR3 region has 18 residues. Germline V CDR1 and CDR2: MNHEY, SVGEGT. Trimming took 0 bases from V and 4 from J; bases not matched to a gene: 6. DNA for the CDR3: TGTGCCAGCAGTTACTCCGGACTAGCGGGAATGATCACCGGGGAGCTGTTTTTT. As protein: CASSYSGLAGMITGELFF.

V is TRBV28 and J is TRBJ1-2; no definite D call. CDR1 MDHEN and CDR2 SYDVKM come from the germline V gene. The CDR3 sequence is 14 residues long. V gave up 7 bases and J gave up 0 bases, with 12 bases separating them. The CDR3 region has the DNA TGTGCCAGCACCCCGAGCGGAGCTAACTATGGCTACACCTTC. Amino acid sequence: CASTPSGANYGYTF.

This clonotype was counted between two and nine times. This rearrangement joins TRBV29-1 to TRBJ2-3; the match to TRBD2 covers 8 bases. The V and J ends lost 4 bases and 2 bases, in that order; junction bases with no gene match: 5. CDR1 SQVTM and CDR2 ANQGSEA come from the germline V gene. The length of the CDR3 is 14 residues. The CDR3 sequence: CSVAASGFTDTQYF. The CDR3 DNA follows: TGCAGCGTTGCGGCTAGCGGGTTCACAGATACGCAGTATTTT.

The chain joins TRBV9 to TRBJ2-5; TRBD1 agrees at 8 bases. This CDR3 is 15 amino acids long. V lost 3 bases and J lost 3; bases outside the gene matches: 7. Germline CDR1 is SGDLS and CDR2 is YYNGEE. The CDR3 here is CASSAILDREETQYF. CDR3 nucleotides: TGTGCCAGCAGCGCAATACTGGACAGGGAAGAGACCCAGTACTTC. Variable domain in full (rest from reference TRBV9 and TRBJ2-5): DSGVTQTPKHLITATGQRVTLRCSPRSGDLSVYWYQQSLDQGLQFLIQYYNGEERAKGNILERFSAQQFPDLHSELNLSSLELGDSALYFCASSAILDREETQYFGPGTRLLVL.

This clonotype has a count of ten or more. V gene TRBV7-3 combines with J gene TRBJ2-3, with D possibly TRBD1 on 6 matching bases. V was cut by 2 bases and J by 5 bases, with 11 bases left in between. The CDR3 extends over 14 amino acids. Germline lookup yields CDR1 SGHTA and CDR2 FQGTGA. This chain's CDR3 is CASSLGRGVDTQYF. The CDR3 coding sequence is TGTGCCAGCAGCTTAGGCAGGGGTGTAGATACGCAGTATTTT.

This clonotype turned up a few times. The chain uses TRBV20-1 and TRBJ1-1, with D hard to call. The V and J ends lost 3 bases and 1 base respectively, with 12 bases between them. The CDR3 spans 14 residues. The germline gives CDR1 DFQATT, CDR2 SNEGSKA (reference sequence). The CDR3 loop reads CSASHDGGNTEAFF. The CDR3, as DNA: TGCAGTGCTAGCCACGACGGAGGGAACACTGAAGCTTTCTTT.

The chain has TRBV27 and TRBJ1-5; no clear D. CDR3 length equals 13 residues. The V and J ends lost 6 bases and 0 bases respectively, with 6 bases between them. CDR1 and CDR2 from the germline V gene are MNHEY and SMNVEV (reference sequence). CDR3 sequence reads: CASRHGSNQPQHF. The DNA for the CDR3 is TGTGCCAGCAGACACGGTAGCAATCAGCCCCAGCATTTT.

The chain carries TRBV12-3 or TRBV12-4 and TRBJ2-3; a possible D gene is TRBD1 (6 bases). The CDR3 totals 19 residues. V lost 3 bases and J 1 base, leaving 23 bases between the germline ends. The CDR3 DNA sequence: TGTGCCAGCAGTTTCAGGGGCAGGGGCCTCCTCCTGGGCACAGATACGCAGTATTTT. Translation gives CASSFRGRGLLLGTDTQYF.

This clonotype was seen only a few times. The chain employs TRBV12-5 and TRBJ1-6; possibly TRBD1 for D (6 bases). CDR3 size: 15 residues. From germline, CDR1 is LGHNT and CDR2 FRNRAP. Trimming cost V 6 bases and J 7 bases, with 16 bases left between them. The CDR3: CASGWTAASNSPLHF. The CDR3 nucleotides read TGTGCTAGTGGGTGGACAGCCGCTTCGAATTCACCCCTCCACTTT.

The J gene is TRBJ1-6, the V gene TRBV6-1; D gene ambiguous. Between the trimmed V and J ends, which lost 1 base and 7 bases, there was a span of 5 bases. The CDR3 covers 13 residues. The germline CDR1 and CDR2 sequences are MNHNS and SASEGT. The CDR3, as DNA: TGTGCCAGCAGTGAAGATCCGAATTCACCCCTCCACTTT. It translates to CASSEDPNSPLHF.

This clonotype was recorded many times. The chain joins TRBV19 to TRBJ1-2; TRBD1 agrees at 9 bases. J was trimmed by 2 bases and V by 3 bases; bases with no gene match: 4. Germline assignment: CDR1 LNHDA and CDR2 SQIVND (reference sequence). The CDR3 contains 15 residues. CDR3 residues: CASSMDRGENYGYTF. DNA for the CDR3: TGTGCCAGTAGTATGGACAGGGGCGAGAACTATGGCTACACCTTC.

The chain couples TRBV7-9 to TRBJ2-1; D uncertain. The CDR3 sequence is 15 residues long. The V gene's germline CDR1 is SEHNR and CDR2 FQNEAQ (reference sequence). Trimming left V 4 bases short and J 10 bases short, with 20 bases between. CDR3 loop: CASSSFTGSAREQFF. CDR3 in DNA: TGTGCCAGCAGCTCATTTACCGGGTCCGCCAGGGAGCAGTTCTTC. Complete variable domain (other parts from reference TRBV7-9 and TRBJ2-1): DTGVSQNPRHKITKRGQNVTFRCDPISEHNRLYWYRQTLGQGPEFLTYFQNEAQLEKSRLLSDRFSAERPKGSFSTLEIQRTEQGDSAMYLCASSSFTGSAREQFFGPGTRLTVL.

In this sample, this clonotype turned up many times. The DNA for the CDR3 is TGTGCCAGCAGTCATAGGGGAGGGCCGAAGCAAGAGACCCAGTACTTC. Translated, it gives CASSHRGGPKQETQYF. The J gene is TRBJ2-5, the V gene TRBV12-3 or TRBV12-4; TRBD2 aligns across 7 bases. The CDR3 contains 16 residues. Germline trimming cut 5 bases from V and 2 bases from J; bases unmatched to any gene: 11.

Remarks on this clonotype: A much larger clone is a single base away; this may be a read error. V usage is TRBV9 and J usage is TRBJ1-5; D call uncertain. The CDR3 sequence is 13 residues long. CDR1 and CDR2 from the germline V gene are SGDLS and YYNGEE. The DNA for the CDR3 is TGTGCCAGCAGCGTAGCTAGCAATCACCCCCAGCATTTT. Amino acid sequence: CASSVASNHPQHF.

This clonotype was seen a handful of times. This sequence joins TRBV9 and TRBJ2-4; TRBD1 might be the D (5 bases). The germline gives CDR1 SGDLS, CDR2 YYNGEE. This CDR3 is built from 16 residues. V was trimmed by 0 bases and J by 0 bases, leaving 10 bases between them. The CDR3: CASSVGGALAKNIQYF. The CDR3 DNA reads as TGTGCCAGCAGCGTAGGGGGCGCATTAGCCAAAAACATTCAGTACTTC.

The chain employs TRBV25-1 and TRBJ1-1; no clear D. The germline CDR1 and CDR2 sequences are MGHDK and SYGVNS. The CDR3 loop spans 13 amino acids. Trimming cost V 1 base and J 10 bases, with 13 bases left between them. The CDR3 nucleotides are TGTGCCAGCAGTGAATTTTTTTACAGAGGAGCTTTCTTT. This gives the protein CASSEFFYRGAFF.

This clonotype was found many times. The rearrangement joins TRBV29-1 to TRBJ1-4; no reliable D call. V was clipped by 4 bases and J by 7 bases, with 13 bases between them. This CDR3 contains 13 residues. CDR1 and CDR2 from the germline V gene are SQVTM and ANQGSEA. CDR3 DNA: TGCAGCGTTGTCGGAGAGGGCGGTGAAAAACTGTTTTTT. Its translation is CSVVGEGGEKLFF.

Only a few counts were recorded for this clonotype. This chain links TRBV29-1 with TRBJ2-2; D not resolved. The germline gives CDR1 SQVTM, CDR2 ANQGSEA. The CDR3 consists of 12 residues. V was pared by 4 bases and J by 6 bases, with 9 bases between. In nucleotides, the CDR3 is TGCAGCGTTGTTCTGGGTCCCGGGGAGCTGTTTTTT. Translation: CSVVLGPGELFF.

In this sample, this clonotype turned up many times. The chain is built from TRBV4-2 and TRBJ2-3; D remains ambiguous. Germline values: CDR1 LGHNA, CDR2 YNFKEQ. V lost 4 bases and J lost 2, with 19 bases in between. CDR3 length: 17 amino acids. Here the CDR3 DNA reads TGTGCCAGCAGCCCCGTTGGCAGTGACGGCAACACAGATACGCAGTATTTT. It specifies CASSPVGSDGNTDTQYF.

This clonotype was detected many times. The genes are TRBV4-2 and TRBJ1-3; D is uncertain. From germline, CDR1 is LGHNA and CDR2 YNFKEQ. CDR3 length: 16 amino acids. V was pared by 0 bases and J by 0 bases, with 9 bases between. CDR3 sequence (DNA): TGTGCCAGCAGCCAAGATTGGCAGAGCTCTGGAAACACCATATATTTT. Translation: CASSQDWQSSGNTIYF.

About this clonotype: This may be a read error, as it is one base from a much larger clone. V gene TRBV20-1 combines with J gene TRBJ1-4; the match to TRBD1 covers 7 bases. This CDR3 is built from 15 residues. J lost 5 bases, V lost 6 bases, and 12 bases had no gene match. The germline gives CDR1 DFQATT, CDR2 SNEGSKA (reference sequence). CDR3 region: CSARGPTGVNEKLFF. CDR3 in DNA: TGCAGTGCCAGGGGCCCTACAGGGGTAAATGAAAAACTGTTTTTT.

This clonotype was picked up a small number of times. The chain is built from TRBV10-3 and TRBJ2-2; D call uncertain. The germline CDR1 and CDR2 sequences are ENHRY and SYGVKD. The CDR3 length is 13 residues. Trimming removed 8 bases from V and 1 base from J, with 8 bases in between. The CDR3 reads CAIRYGNTGELFF. The CDR3 coding sequence is TGTGCCATCCGGTACGGGAACACCGGGGAGCTGTTTTTT.

At least ten counts were recorded for this clonotype. V usage is TRBV15 and J usage is TRBJ1-2, with D hard to call. V was cut by 0 bases and J by 7 bases, with 6 bases left in between. The CDR3 totals 12 residues. Germline V gene lookup returns CDR1 LNHNV and CDR2 YYDKDF (reference sequence). In DNA, the CDR3 is TGTGCCACCAGCAGAGATAGGGTTGGCTACACCTTC. Amino acids: CATSRDRVGYTF. The variable domain in full, completed from reference TRBV15 and TRBJ1-2, reads DAMVIQNPRYQVTQFGKPVTLSCSQTLNHNVMYWYQQKSSQAPKLLFHYYDKDFNNEADTPDNFQSRRPNTSFCFLDIRSPGLGDTAMYLCATSRDRVGYTFGSGTRLTVV.

The chain combines TRBV4-3 with TRBJ2-7; 11 bases align to TRBD2. The junction had 8 bases not matched to a gene; V was cut back by 0 bases and J by 7 bases. The CDR3 has 16 amino acids. Germline V lookup: CDR1 LGHNA, CDR2 YSLEER. In DNA form, the CDR3 reads TGCGCCAGCAGCCAAGATAGGGGACTAGCGGCCGGGGAGCAGTACTTC. The encoded protein is CASSQDRGLAAGEQYF.

This clonotype has a count of ten or more. The chain employs TRBV20-1 and TRBJ1-3; 7 nucleotides match TRBD1. V was clipped by 1 base and J by 2 bases; unmatched bases: 11. The length of the CDR3 is 17 residues. Germline V gene data show CDR1 as DFQATT and CDR2 as SNEGSKA (reference sequence). The CDR3 DNA follows: TGCAGTGCTAGAGGCGACGGAGAAAGGGGGCCTGGAAACACCATATATTTT. Translation gives CSARGDGERGPGNTIYF.

This clonotype was seen more than once but under ten times. The V and J genes are TRBV27 and TRBJ2-3; D is ambiguous. Germline V gene sequence: CDR1 MNHEY, CDR2 SMNVEV (reference sequence). The length of the CDR3 is 12 residues. V was cut by 2 bases and J by 5 bases, with 5 bases left in between. The CDR3 DNA sequence: TGTGCCAGCAGTTTAAATGAAGATACGCAGTATTTT. It codes for CASSLNEDTQYF.

This chain joins TRBV12-3 or TRBV12-4 and TRBJ2-4; perhaps D is TRBD1 or TRBD2 (6 bases each). The CDR3 is 17 amino acids. V was cut by 5 bases and J by 8 bases, with 25 bases left in between. The CDR3: CASSPWRGDIREYIQYF. CDR3 DNA sequence: TGTGCCAGCAGTCCTTGGCGAGGGGACATCCGGGAGTACATTCAGTACTTC.

The chain uses TRBV28 and TRBJ2-1; no firm D call. Deletions cut 6 bases from V and 6 bases from J, with 9 bases between. Germline-derived CDR1 and CDR2 are MDHEN and SYDVKM. This CDR3 has 12 amino acids. The CDR3 spells CASSRLPNEQFF. The DNA of the CDR3 is TGTGCCAGCAGCCGCCTCCCCAATGAGCAGTTCTTC. The full variable domain, rest sourced from reference TRBV28 and TRBJ2-1, is DVKVTQSSRYLVKRTGEKVFLECVQDMDHENMFWYRQDPGLGLRLIYFSYDVKMKEKGDIPEGYSVSREKKERFSLILESASTNQTSMYLCASSRLPNEQFFGPGTRLTVL.

There are many counts of this clonotype. The J gene is TRBJ2-6, the V gene TRBV5-1, with TRBD2 matching over 7 bases. V lost 2 bases, J lost 4 bases, and 18 bases stayed unmatched. This CDR3 region has 20 residues. CDR1 is SGHRS and CDR2 is YFSETQ in the germline V gene. The DNA of the CDR3 is TGCGCCAGCAGCTTATTCCCATCGGCAGGGAGGGTAAGAGGGGCCAACGTCCTGACTTTC. Protein product: CASSLFPSAGRVRGANVLTF.